Listed below are T cell receptor beta chains from one sample, sequenced in a study of T cell responses to AZD1222 COVID-19 vaccine. Assay used: immunoSEQ multiplex PCR; TCRdb lists only in-frame clones, some missing. The sample includes some 180,000 clones, more than 90% of them seen just once. Sequenced here: peripheral blood, sampled on day 0 of AZD1222 vaccination. The receptors stem from an adult in good health. Both conserved end residues are part of each CDR3. D genes are given only for firm matches.

>.|TRBJ1-1|TRBV6-5
CASSYSFGEAFF
>TRBD2|TRBJ2-7|TRBV13
CASSNLKREGRYEQYF
>.|TRBJ2-2|TRBV7-2
CASSFTGTPNTGELFF
>.|TRBJ2-7|TRBV6-6
CASKREDRGSEQYF
>.|TRBJ1-2|TRBV7-3
CASSLGPSRGYTF
>.|TRBJ1-2|TRBV11-2
CASSDRTARYGYTF
>.|TRBJ1-2|TRBV5-8
CASSPPGANKGYGYTF
>.|TRBJ1-2|TRBV7-9
CASSSGLALKHYGYTF
>.|TRBJ2-7|TRBV6-5
CASSYSVLGYEQYF
>.|TRBJ2-7|TRBV4-1
CASSQGNGRSYEQYF
>.|TRBJ1-5|TRBV4-1
CASSQALNQPQHF
>TRBD1|TRBJ1-2|TRBV19
CASSIVPGQFYGYTF
>TRBD1|TRBJ1-3|TRBV5-1
CASSFNRDSVGNTIYF
>.|TRBJ1-5|TRBV15
CATSRSLGGNQPQHF
>.|TRBJ2-2|TRBV2
CASSVEGPGTGELFF
>.|TRBJ1-6|TRBV6-5
CASSYSTASSPLHF
>.|TRBJ1-2|TRBV10-3
CAISESDGRIYGYTF
>.|TRBJ1-6|TRBV30
CAWSVGGDNSPLHF
>TRBD2|TRBJ2-7|TRBV27
CASSLRASGANYEQYF
>TRBD2|TRBJ2-1|TRBV11-2
CASSLGGEGSGNQFF
>.|TRBJ2-1|TRBV5-1
CASSLVLGGLGNEQFF
>.|TRBJ1-2|TRBV6-1
CASTNRTPYGYTF